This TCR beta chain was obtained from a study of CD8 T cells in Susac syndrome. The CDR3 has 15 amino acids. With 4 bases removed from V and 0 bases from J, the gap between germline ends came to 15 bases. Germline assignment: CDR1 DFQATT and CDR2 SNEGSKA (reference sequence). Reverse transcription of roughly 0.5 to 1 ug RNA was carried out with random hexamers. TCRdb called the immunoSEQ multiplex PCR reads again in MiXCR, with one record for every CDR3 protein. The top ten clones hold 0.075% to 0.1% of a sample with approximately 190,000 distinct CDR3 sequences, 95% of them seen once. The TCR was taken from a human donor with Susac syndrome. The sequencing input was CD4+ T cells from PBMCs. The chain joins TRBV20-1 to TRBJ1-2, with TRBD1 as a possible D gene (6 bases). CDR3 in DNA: TGCAGTGCTATGCCCGGGGGGGGGCCTAACTATGGCTACACCTTC. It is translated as CSAMPGGGPNYGYTF.